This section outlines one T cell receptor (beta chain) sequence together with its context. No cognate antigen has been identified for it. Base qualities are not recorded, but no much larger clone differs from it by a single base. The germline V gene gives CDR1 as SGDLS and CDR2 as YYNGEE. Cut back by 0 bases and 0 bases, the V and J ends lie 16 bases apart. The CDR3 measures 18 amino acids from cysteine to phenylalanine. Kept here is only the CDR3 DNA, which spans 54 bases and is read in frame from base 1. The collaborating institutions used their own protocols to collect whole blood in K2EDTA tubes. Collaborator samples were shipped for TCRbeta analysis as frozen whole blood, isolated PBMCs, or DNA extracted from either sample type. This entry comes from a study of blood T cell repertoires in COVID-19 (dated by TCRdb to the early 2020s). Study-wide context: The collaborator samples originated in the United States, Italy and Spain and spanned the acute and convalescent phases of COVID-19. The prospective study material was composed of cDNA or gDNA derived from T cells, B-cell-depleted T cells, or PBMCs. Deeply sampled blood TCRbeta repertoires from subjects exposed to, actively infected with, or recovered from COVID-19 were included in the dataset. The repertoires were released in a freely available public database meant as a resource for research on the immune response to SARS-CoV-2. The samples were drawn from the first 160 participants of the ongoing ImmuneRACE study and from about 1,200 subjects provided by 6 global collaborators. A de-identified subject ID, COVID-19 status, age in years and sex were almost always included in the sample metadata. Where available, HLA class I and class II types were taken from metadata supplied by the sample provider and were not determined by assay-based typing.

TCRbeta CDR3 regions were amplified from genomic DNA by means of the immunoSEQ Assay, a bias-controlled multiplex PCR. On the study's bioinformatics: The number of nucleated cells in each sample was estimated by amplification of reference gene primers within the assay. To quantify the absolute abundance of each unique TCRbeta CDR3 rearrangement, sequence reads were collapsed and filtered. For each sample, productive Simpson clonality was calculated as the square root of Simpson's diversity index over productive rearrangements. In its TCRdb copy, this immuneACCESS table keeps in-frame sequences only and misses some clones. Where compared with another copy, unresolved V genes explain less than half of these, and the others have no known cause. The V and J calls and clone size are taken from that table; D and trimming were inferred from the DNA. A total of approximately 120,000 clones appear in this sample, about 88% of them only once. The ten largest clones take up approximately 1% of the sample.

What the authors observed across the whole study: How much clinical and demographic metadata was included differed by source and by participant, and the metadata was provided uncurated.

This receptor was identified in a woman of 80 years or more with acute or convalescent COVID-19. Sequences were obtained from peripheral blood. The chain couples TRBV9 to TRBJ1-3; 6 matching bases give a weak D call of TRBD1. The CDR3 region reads CASSVAVRGAGSGNTIYF. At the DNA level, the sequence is TGTGCCAGCAGCGTAGCTGTACGGGGGGCCGGCTCTGGAAACACCATATATTTT.